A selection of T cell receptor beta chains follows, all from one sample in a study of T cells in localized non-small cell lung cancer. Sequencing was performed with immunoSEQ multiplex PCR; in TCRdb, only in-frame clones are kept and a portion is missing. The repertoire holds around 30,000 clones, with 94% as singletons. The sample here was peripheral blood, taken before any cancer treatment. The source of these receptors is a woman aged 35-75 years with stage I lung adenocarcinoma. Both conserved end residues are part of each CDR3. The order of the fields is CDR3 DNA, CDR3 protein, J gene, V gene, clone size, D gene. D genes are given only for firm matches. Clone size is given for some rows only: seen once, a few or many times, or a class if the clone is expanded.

cdr3_nt: TGTGCTAGTAGTTCGTCGGGCACAGATACGCAGTATTTT; cdr3_aa: CASSSSGTDTQYF; j_call: TRBJ2-3; v_call: TRBV12-5; clone_size: once; d_call: .
cdr3_nt: TGTGCCAGCTATCCTACAGGAAAGACCTATGGCTACACCTTC; cdr3_aa: CASYPTGKTYGYTF; j_call: TRBJ1-2; v_call: TRBV5-4; clone_size: .; d_call: .
cdr3_nt: TGTGCCAGCAGTGTAGAGGGTATTGGGGTGGCGGAGACCCAGTACTTC; cdr3_aa: CASSVEGIGVAETQYF; j_call: TRBJ2-5; v_call: TRBV2; clone_size: .; d_call: .
cdr3_nt: TGTGCCAGCGCCCGGCTAGCGGGGGGCACAGATACGCAGTATTTT; cdr3_aa: CASARLAGGTDTQYF; j_call: TRBJ2-3; v_call: TRBV6-6; clone_size: once; d_call: TRBD2
cdr3_nt: TGTGCCAGCCTCCTCCGGGACAGGGGTCCGAGCTCTGGAAACACCATATATTTT; cdr3_aa: CASLLRDRGPSSGNTIYF; j_call: TRBJ1-3; v_call: TRBV2; clone_size: .; d_call: TRBD1
cdr3_nt: TGTGCCAGCAGTATGGGGGGCGAGTTAGGCAAAAACATTCAGTACTTC; cdr3_aa: CASSMGGELGKNIQYF; j_call: TRBJ2-4; v_call: TRBV2; clone_size: .; d_call: .
cdr3_nt: TGTGCCAGCAGCCGCCTCCGATTCAAATTCGAGCAGTACTTC; cdr3_aa: CASSRLRFKFEQYF; j_call: TRBJ2-7; v_call: TRBV7-8; clone_size: few; d_call: .
cdr3_nt: TGTGCCAGCAGCTTGGGACAGGGGCTAGGGAACACTGAAGCTTTCTTT; cdr3_aa: CASSLGQGLGNTEAFF; j_call: TRBJ1-1; v_call: TRBV4-2; clone_size: .; d_call: TRBD1
cdr3_nt: TGCGCCAGCAGCCAAGATCCTAGTTCACCCCTCCACTTT; cdr3_aa: CASSQDPSSPLHF; j_call: TRBJ1-6; v_call: TRBV4-3; clone_size: .; d_call: .
cdr3_nt: TGTGCCAGCAGCTTAGGGGCAGGGGCTTTGAACACTGAAGCTTTCTTT; cdr3_aa: CASSLGAGALNTEAFF; j_call: TRBJ1-1; v_call: TRBV7-6; clone_size: .; d_call: .
cdr3_nt: TGTGCCAGCGGACAGATATATGGCTACACCTTC; cdr3_aa: CASGQIYGYTF; j_call: TRBJ1-2; v_call: TRBV28; clone_size: .; d_call: .
cdr3_nt: TGTGCCAGCAGCCAGACCAATTCAGGCGGCTCCTACGAGCAGTACTTC; cdr3_aa: CASSQTNSGGSYEQYF; j_call: TRBJ2-7; v_call: TRBV5-8; clone_size: .; d_call: .
cdr3_nt: TGTGCCAGCAGCCCCCGCCGTTTAAGTCTTTACCAAGAGACCCAGTACTTC; cdr3_aa: CASSPRRLSLYQETQYF; j_call: TRBJ2-5; v_call: TRBV7-8; clone_size: few; d_call: .
cdr3_nt: TGTGCCAGCAGCCTTCAAACAGGGGGCTTCTATAATTCACCCCTCCACTTT; cdr3_aa: CASSLQTGGFYNSPLHF; j_call: TRBJ1-6; v_call: TRBV14; clone_size: .; d_call: TRBD1
cdr3_nt: TGTGCCAGAAGCGTAAGCGGGAGGAGACATACGCAGTATTTT; cdr3_aa: CARSVSGRRHTQYF; j_call: TRBJ2-3; v_call: TRBV5-3; clone_size: .; d_call: TRBD2
cdr3_nt: TGTGCCACCAGCACCCGCCGCCGGGCAGGGGGAAGGCAAGAGACCCAGTACTTC; cdr3_aa: CATSTRRRAGGRQETQYF; j_call: TRBJ2-5; v_call: TRBV15; clone_size: .; d_call: TRBD1
cdr3_nt: TGTGCCAGCAGTCTGACACAGGGGATTGGCTACACCTTC; cdr3_aa: CASSLTQGIGYTF; j_call: TRBJ1-2; v_call: TRBV27; clone_size: .; d_call: TRBD1
cdr3_nt: TGTGCCAGCAGTTACATTGAGGGGGCGGTCACTGAAGCTTTCTTT; cdr3_aa: CASSYIEGAVTEAFF; j_call: TRBJ1-1; v_call: TRBV6-5; clone_size: .; d_call: TRBD1
cdr3_nt: TGTGCCAGTAGTACTGGGCCGGGACTCATTAATGAAAAACTGTTTTTT; cdr3_aa: CASSTGPGLINEKLFF; j_call: TRBJ1-4; v_call: TRBV19; clone_size: .; d_call: .
cdr3_nt: TGTGCCAGCAGCACAGGACAGACTGAAGCTTTCTTT; cdr3_aa: CASSTGQTEAFF; j_call: TRBJ1-1; v_call: TRBV7-3; clone_size: .; d_call: .
cdr3_nt: TGTGCCAGCAGCTTGTCCTTGACAGGTGATCTTTACGAGCAGTACTTC; cdr3_aa: CASSLSLTGDLYEQYF; j_call: TRBJ2-7; v_call: TRBV5-6; clone_size: .; d_call: .
cdr3_nt: TGTGCCAGCAGTGAAAGACAGATCATTATGGGCTACACCTTC; cdr3_aa: CASSERQIIMGYTF; j_call: TRBJ1-2; v_call: TRBV6-1; clone_size: once; d_call: .
cdr3_nt: TGTGCCAGCAGCTTAACGTCTACATACAATGAGCAGTTCTTC; cdr3_aa: CASSLTSTYNEQFF; j_call: TRBJ2-1; v_call: TRBV7-3; clone_size: .; d_call: .
cdr3_nt: TGTGCCAGCTCCCGGACAGGGGACCAAGAGACCCAGTACTTC; cdr3_aa: CASSRTGDQETQYF; j_call: TRBJ2-5; v_call: TRBV18; clone_size: .; d_call: TRBD1
cdr3_nt: TGTGCCAGCAGTTTCCAGGGTAACGGCTACACCTTC; cdr3_aa: CASSFQGNGYTF; j_call: TRBJ1-2; v_call: TRBV6-5; clone_size: .; d_call: .
cdr3_nt: TGCGCCAGCAGCTTGATGGGGACTGGCGATGAGCAGTTCTTC; cdr3_aa: CASSLMGTGDEQFF; j_call: TRBJ2-1; v_call: TRBV5-1; clone_size: .; d_call: .
cdr3_nt: TGTGCCAGCAGCCCCGGGGGGACAGGGAGACATGAAGCTTTCTTT; cdr3_aa: CASSPGGTGRHEAFF; j_call: TRBJ1-1; v_call: TRBV7-2; clone_size: .; d_call: TRBD1
cdr3_nt: TGCGCCAGCAGCCAACCGGGAGTTCGGGAGCAGTTCTTC; cdr3_aa: CASSQPGVREQFF; j_call: TRBJ2-1; v_call: TRBV4-1; clone_size: .; d_call: .
cdr3_nt: TGTGCCAGCAGCTTTAGCCGCATCGACAGGGGAAGGTTAGGCGAGCAGTACTTC; cdr3_aa: CASSFSRIDRGRLGEQYF; j_call: TRBJ2-7; v_call: TRBV7-8; clone_size: .; d_call: TRBD1
cdr3_nt: TGTGCCAGCAGCTTAGGGACGATGCGGGAGACCCAGTACTTC; cdr3_aa: CASSLGTMRETQYF; j_call: TRBJ2-5; v_call: TRBV7-2; clone_size: .; d_call: .
cdr3_nt: TGTGCCAGCAGTTTGGGGTCGGGGTCCTACAATGAGCAGTTCTTC; cdr3_aa: CASSLGSGSYNEQFF; j_call: TRBJ2-1; v_call: TRBV28; clone_size: .; d_call: .
cdr3_nt: TGTGCCAGCAGCCTAGGACAGCAAGAGACCCAGTACTTC; cdr3_aa: CASSLGQQETQYF; j_call: TRBJ2-5; v_call: TRBV5-6; clone_size: .; d_call: .
cdr3_nt: TGTGCCTGGAGTTCGAGCGGGAGAGGGTTTGGTGAGCAGTTCTTC; cdr3_aa: CAWSSSGRGFGEQFF; j_call: TRBJ2-1; v_call: TRBV30; clone_size: .; d_call: TRBD2
cdr3_nt: TGTGCCAGCAGGCCTTCCTACAGGGGTACCGGGGAGCTGTTTTTT; cdr3_aa: CASRPSYRGTGELFF; j_call: TRBJ2-2; v_call: TRBV6-5; clone_size: .; d_call: TRBD1
cdr3_nt: TGCGCCAGCAGCCAAGCAGCGGGAGTGAGGGCAGATACGCAGTATTTT; cdr3_aa: CASSQAAGVRADTQYF; j_call: TRBJ2-3; v_call: TRBV4-1; clone_size: .; d_call: TRBD2
cdr3_nt: TGTGCCAGCAGCTTAGACGGGGGCCAGGGCTACACCTTC; cdr3_aa: CASSLDGGQGYTF; j_call: TRBJ1-2; v_call: TRBV11-3; clone_size: .; d_call: .
cdr3_nt: TGCAGCGTTGACACCACCTACGAGCAGTACTTC; cdr3_aa: CSVDTTYEQYF; j_call: TRBJ2-7; v_call: TRBV29-1; clone_size: once; d_call: .
cdr3_nt: TGTGCCAGCAGCTTAATGGGGGGCGAAGAGACCCAGTACTTC; cdr3_aa: CASSLMGGEETQYF; j_call: TRBJ2-5; v_call: TRBV7-6; clone_size: .; d_call: .
cdr3_nt: TGTGCCAGCAGCGTAGAGCCGTTACCGAACACCGGGGAGCTGTTTTTT; cdr3_aa: CASSVEPLPNTGELFF; j_call: TRBJ2-2; v_call: TRBV9; clone_size: .; d_call: .
cdr3_nt: TGCGCCAGCAGCCGCAGGCCTTCGGGACAGGGAACAGATACGCAGTATTTT; cdr3_aa: CASSRRPSGQGTDTQYF; j_call: TRBJ2-3; v_call: TRBV4-3; clone_size: .; d_call: TRBD1
cdr3_nt: TGTGCCAGCAGCCCCCCGGGTAGGAGTCATCAGGGGGAGACCCAGTACTTC; cdr3_aa: CASSPPGRSHQGETQYF; j_call: TRBJ2-5; v_call: TRBV7-9; clone_size: .; d_call: .
cdr3_nt: TGTGCCAGCAGACCACAAGAGACCCAGTACTTC; cdr3_aa: CASRPQETQYF; j_call: TRBJ2-5; v_call: TRBV7-9; clone_size: .; d_call: .
cdr3_nt: TGTGCCAGCAGCCGGGACTCTGCCTACGAGCAGTACTTC; cdr3_aa: CASSRDSAYEQYF; j_call: TRBJ2-7; v_call: TRBV11-2; clone_size: .; d_call: .
cdr3_nt: TGTGCCAGCAGTGAAGCTGCAGGGGACTACTACGAGCAGTACTTC; cdr3_aa: CASSEAAGDYYEQYF; j_call: TRBJ2-7; v_call: TRBV6-1; clone_size: .; d_call: .
cdr3_nt: TGTGCCAGCAGCTTTTCTAGCGGGAGTTATAATGAGCAGTTCTTC; cdr3_aa: CASSFSSGSYNEQFF; j_call: TRBJ2-1; v_call: TRBV7-2; clone_size: .; d_call: TRBD2
cdr3_nt: TGCGCCAGCAGTGAGTCGTCGGGGGGCAAAAACATTCAGTACTTC; cdr3_aa: CASSESSGGKNIQYF; j_call: TRBJ2-4; v_call: TRBV10-1; clone_size: .; d_call: TRBD2
cdr3_nt: TGCGCCAGCAGCGCAACTTTAAACTTCGTCGGGACAGAACCATCCTACGAGCAGTACTTC; cdr3_aa: CASSATLNFVGTEPSYEQYF; j_call: TRBJ2-7; v_call: TRBV10-1; clone_size: .; d_call: TRBD1
cdr3_nt: TGTGCCAGCTCAGAGAACTATGGCTACACCTTC; cdr3_aa: CASSENYGYTF; j_call: TRBJ1-2; v_call: TRBV18; clone_size: .; d_call: .
cdr3_nt: TGTGCCAGCAGCGATACCAGGGACACTGAAGCTTTCTTT; cdr3_aa: CASSDTRDTEAFF; j_call: TRBJ1-1; v_call: TRBV7-9; clone_size: .; d_call: .
cdr3_nt: TGTGCCAGCAGCTTAGGGAAGACTGTACCGGCCCGCCCAGATACGCAGTATTTT; cdr3_aa: CASSLGKTVPARPDTQYF; j_call: TRBJ2-3; v_call: TRBV7-2; clone_size: .; d_call: .
cdr3_nt: TGTGCCAGCAGCTCAGGACAGATCTACACCTTC; cdr3_aa: CASSSGQIYTF; j_call: TRBJ1-2; v_call: TRBV6-5; clone_size: .; d_call: .
cdr3_nt: TGTGCCAGCAGGTCTCAAGAGACCCAGTACTTC; cdr3_aa: CASRSQETQYF; j_call: TRBJ2-5; v_call: TRBV27; clone_size: .; d_call: .